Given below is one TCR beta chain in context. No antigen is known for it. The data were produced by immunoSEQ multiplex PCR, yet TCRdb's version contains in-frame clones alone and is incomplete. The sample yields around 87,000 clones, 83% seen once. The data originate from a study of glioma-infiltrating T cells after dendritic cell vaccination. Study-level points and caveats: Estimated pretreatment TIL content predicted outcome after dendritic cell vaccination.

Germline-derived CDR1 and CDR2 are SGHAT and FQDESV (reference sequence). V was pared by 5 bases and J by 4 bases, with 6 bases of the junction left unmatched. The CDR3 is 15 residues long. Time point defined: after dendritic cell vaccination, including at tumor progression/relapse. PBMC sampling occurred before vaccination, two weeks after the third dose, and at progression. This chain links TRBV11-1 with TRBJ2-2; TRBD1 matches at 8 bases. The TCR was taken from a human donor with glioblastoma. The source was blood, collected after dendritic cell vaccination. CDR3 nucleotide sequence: TGTGCCAGCAGCCCCCCAGGACAGGGCACCGGGGAGCTGTTTTTT. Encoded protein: CASSPPGQGTGELFF.